The next 4 T cell receptor beta chains were all read from a single sample in a study of blood T cell repertoires in COVID-19. Sequencing was performed with immunoSEQ multiplex PCR; in TCRdb, only in-frame clones are kept and a portion is missing. The data show some 110,000 clones, 65% to 80% seen once. Sequencing was carried out using peripheral blood. All receptors come from a man aged 50-60 years with acute or convalescent COVID-19.

This chain links TRBV7-8 with TRBJ1-1; D may be TRBD1 (6 bases). This CDR3 is 14 amino acids long. The germline V gene encodes CDR1 SGHVS and CDR2 FQNEAQ. With 7 bases removed from V and 0 bases from J, the gap between germline ends came to 12 bases. This CDR3 reads CASNPTGLNTEAFF. In nucleotides, the CDR3 is TGTGCCAGCAACCCCACAGGGTTGAACACTGAAGCTTTCTTT.

The chain employs TRBV14 and TRBJ2-2; TRBD2 aligns across 8 bases. V shed 2 bases and J 5 bases; nucleotides not matched to a gene: 7. CDR1 is SGHDN and CDR2 is FVKESK in the germline V gene. The length of the CDR3 is 16 residues. CDR3 sequence (DNA): TGTGCCAGCAGCCAATACGCGGGAGGAGGTACCGGGGAGCTGTTTTTT. It is translated as CASSQYAGGGTGELFF.

The chain is built from TRBV10-3 and TRBJ1-4, with 7 bases lining up with TRBD1. Per germline, CDR1 ENHRY and CDR2 SYGVKD. The CDR3 length is 14 residues. The V and J ends lost 2 bases and 5 bases, in that order; junction bases with no gene match: 2. The CDR3 DNA sequence: TGTGCCATCAGTGAGACCAGGGGGAATGAAAAACTGTTTTTT. Its translation: CAISETRGNEKLFF.

The rearrangement uses TRBV5-1 and TRBJ2-5, with 10 bases matching TRBD1. Germline CDR1 and CDR2: SGHRS and YFSETQ. The CDR3 has 16 amino acids. V lost 3 bases and J lost 4; bases outside the gene matches: 9. The CDR3 nucleotides read TGCGCCAGCAGCTCGACAGGGGGCTTTGCTGGAGAGACCCAGTACTTC. It yields the protein CASSSTGGFAGETQYF.